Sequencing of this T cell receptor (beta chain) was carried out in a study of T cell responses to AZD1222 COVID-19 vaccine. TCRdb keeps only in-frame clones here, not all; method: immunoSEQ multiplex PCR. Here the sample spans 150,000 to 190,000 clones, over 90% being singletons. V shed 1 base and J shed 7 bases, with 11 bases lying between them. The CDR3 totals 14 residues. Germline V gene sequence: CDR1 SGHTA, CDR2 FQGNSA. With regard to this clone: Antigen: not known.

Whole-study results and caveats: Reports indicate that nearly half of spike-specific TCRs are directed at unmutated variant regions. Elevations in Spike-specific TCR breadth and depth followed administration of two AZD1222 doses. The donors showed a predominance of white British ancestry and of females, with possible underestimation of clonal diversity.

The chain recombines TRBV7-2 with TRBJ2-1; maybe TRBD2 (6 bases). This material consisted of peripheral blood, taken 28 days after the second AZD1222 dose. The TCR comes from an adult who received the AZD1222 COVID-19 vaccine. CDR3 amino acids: CASSLDPGGNEQFF. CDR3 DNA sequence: TGTGCCAGCAGCTTAGATCCTGGGGGGAATGAGCAGTTCTTC.